This T cell receptor (beta chain) was sequenced during a study of cytotoxic CD8 clonotypes in ibrutinib-treated CLL. Profiling relied on immunoSEQ multiplex PCR, and the TCRdb table lists in-frame clones only, not all of them. The sample lists 45,000 to 60,000 clones, around 60% occurring once. The ends lost 4 bases at V and 5 bases at J; junction bases unmatched: 7. The germline gives CDR1 MNHEY, CDR2 SVGAGI. This CDR3 region has 15 residues. The TCR originated in a human donor with chronic lymphocytic leukemia. The sample was PBMCs, taken after 24 months of ibrutinib treatment. This chain connects TRBV6-5 to TRBJ1-2, with 10 bases identical to TRBD1. The CDR3 is CASSWDRGDVYGYTF. DNA for the CDR3: TGTGCCAGCAGTTGGGACAGGGGTGACGTGTATGGCTACACCTTC.